Listed below are T cell receptor beta chains from one sample, sequenced in a study of shared clonotypes between healthy human individuals. This table comes from immunoSEQ multiplex PCR, and its TCRdb copy is limited to in-frame clones, with some not included. The data contain roughly 2.5 million clones, approximately 92% of them singletons. Sequencing was carried out using naive CD4+ T cells sorted from blood. The receptors originated from a man aged 18 to 30 in good health. CDR3s include the opening cysteine and the closing phenylalanine or tryptophan. Each record gives: V gene, D gene, J gene, clone size, CDR3 protein, CDR3 DNA. A D gene is named only where the DNA matches it firmly. Rows may omit the clone size; those that give it use once, few, many or a size class.

V gene: TRBV5-5; D gene: TRBD1; J gene: TRBJ2-7; clone size: .; CDR3 protein: CASSGQGYEQYF; CDR3 DNA: TGTGCCAGCAGCGGACAGGGGTACGAGCAGTACTTC
V gene: TRBV5-1; D gene: TRBD2; J gene: TRBJ2-1; clone size: .; CDR3 protein: CASRFLGISGGNPEQFF; CDR3 DNA: TGCGCCAGCCGATTTTTGGGAATTAGCGGGGGGAATCCTGAGCAGTTCTTC
V gene: TRBV5-6; D gene: .; J gene: TRBJ2-5; clone size: .; CDR3 protein: CASSLLPGRQETQYF; CDR3 DNA: TGTGCCAGCAGCTTGTTGCCAGGCCGCCAAGAGACCCAGTACTTC
V gene: TRBV9; D gene: TRBD2; J gene: TRBJ2-3; clone size: .; CDR3 protein: CASSAGTSDTDTQYF; CDR3 DNA: TGTGCCAGCAGCGCAGGGACTAGCGACACAGATACGCAGTATTTT
V gene: TRBV9; D gene: TRBD1; J gene: TRBJ2-5; clone size: .; CDR3 protein: CASSVLQQGAETQYF; CDR3 DNA: TGTGCCAGCAGCGTTCTCCAACAGGGGGCTGAGACCCAGTACTTC
V gene: TRBV14; D gene: TRBD1; J gene: TRBJ2-5; clone size: .; CDR3 protein: CASSQDRGLRQETQYF; CDR3 DNA: TGTGCCAGCAGCCAAGACAGGGGGCTTCGCCAAGAGACCCAGTACTTC
V gene: TRBV5-4; D gene: .; J gene: TRBJ2-5; clone size: .; CDR3 protein: CASSPPSQETQYF; CDR3 DNA: TGTGCCAGCAGCCCCCCCAGCCAAGAGACCCAGTACTTC
V gene: TRBV7-3; D gene: .; J gene: TRBJ2-5; clone size: .; CDR3 protein: CASSSGETQYF; CDR3 DNA: TGTGCCAGCAGCAGCGGTGAGACCCAGTACTTC
V gene: TRBV7-8; D gene: TRBD1; J gene: TRBJ2-7; clone size: .; CDR3 protein: CASSLGDRSYEQYF; CDR3 DNA: TGTGCCAGCAGCTTAGGGGACAGGAGCTACGAGCAGTACTTC
V gene: TRBV29-1; D gene: .; J gene: TRBJ2-7; clone size: .; CDR3 protein: CSVLSTYEQYF; CDR3 DNA: TGCAGCGTTCTATCCACCTACGAGCAGTACTTC
V gene: TRBV30; D gene: .; J gene: TRBJ2-7; clone size: .; CDR3 protein: CAWSGSGPRANEQYF; CDR3 DNA: TGTGCCTGGAGCGGATCCGGGCCCAGGGCTAACGAGCAGTACTTC
V gene: TRBV12-5; D gene: .; J gene: TRBJ1-2; clone size: .; CDR3 protein: CASGLGQVPVGYTF; CDR3 DNA: TGTGCTAGTGGTTTGGGGCAGGTCCCCGTAGGCTACACCTTC
V gene: TRBV5-6; D gene: .; J gene: TRBJ1-2; clone size: .; CDR3 protein: CASSWGYGYTF; CDR3 DNA: TGTGCCAGCAGCTGGGGGTATGGCTACACCTTC
V gene: TRBV5-1; D gene: .; J gene: TRBJ1-1; clone size: .; CDR3 protein: CASSSRTGTMNTEAFF; CDR3 DNA: TGCGCCAGCAGCTCGAGGACCGGGACAATGAACACTGAAGCTTTCTTT
V gene: TRBV5-4; D gene: TRBD1; J gene: TRBJ2-7; clone size: once; CDR3 protein: CASSLGSGQVTYEQYF; CDR3 DNA: TGTGCCAGCAGCCTCGGATCGGGACAGGTAACCTACGAGCAGTACTTC
V gene: TRBV6-5; D gene: .; J gene: TRBJ2-6; clone size: .; CDR3 protein: CASKASSGANVLTF; CDR3 DNA: TGTGCCAGCAAGGCAAGCTCTGGGGCCAACGTCCTGACTTTC
V gene: TRBV10-1; D gene: .; J gene: TRBJ2-1; clone size: .; CDR3 protein: CASSSGTYNEQFF; CDR3 DNA: TGCGCCAGCAGCTCCGGGACATACAATGAGCAGTTCTTC
V gene: TRBV25-1; D gene: .; J gene: TRBJ2-7; clone size: .; CDR3 protein: CASAGFYEQYF; CDR3 DNA: TGTGCCAGCGCAGGGTTCTACGAGCAGTACTTC
V gene: TRBV6-6; D gene: .; J gene: TRBJ1-3; clone size: .; CDR3 protein: CASSYTGYGNTIYF; CDR3 DNA: TGTGCCAGCAGTTACACGGGGTACGGAAACACCATATATTTT
V gene: TRBV6-5; D gene: TRBD1; J gene: TRBJ1-2; clone size: .; CDR3 protein: CASSGGSKNYGYTF; CDR3 DNA: TGTGCCAGCTCAGGGGGCAGCAAGAACTATGGCTACACCTTC
V gene: TRBV11-3; D gene: TRBD2; J gene: TRBJ2-5; clone size: .; CDR3 protein: CASSFGGSQETQYF; CDR3 DNA: TGTGCCAGCAGCTTTGGCGGGAGCCAAGAGACCCAGTACTTC
V gene: TRBV28; D gene: TRBD1; J gene: TRBJ1-1; clone size: .; CDR3 protein: CASSSPSGGGSTEAFF; CDR3 DNA: TGTGCCAGCAGTTCACCATCAGGGGGTGGCAGCACTGAAGCTTTCTTT
V gene: TRBV2; D gene: .; J gene: TRBJ1-6; clone size: .; CDR3 protein: CASSEENRRNSPLHF; CDR3 DNA: TGTGCCAGCAGTGAAGAGAACAGGAGGAATTCACCCCTCCACTTT